This TCR beta chain was retrieved from a study of cytomegalovirus exposure and HLA in healthy donors. Primers for the PCR totalled 60 Vbeta and 13 Jbeta. Method: immunoSEQ multiplex PCR; TCRdb's copy keeps in-frame clones and lacks some. The sample holds 200,000 or so clones, more than 75% seen once. V lost 1 base and J lost 2, with 9 bases in between. This CDR3 has 16 amino acids. Germline V CDR1 and CDR2: SGHTA, FQGNSA. Study conclusions and caveats: Cytomegalovirus-associated TCR beta chains were listed, numbering 150 to 200. Researchers reportedly found TCR beta sequences accurately predicted most subjects' HLA-A and HLA-B alleles. It was assumed in the presence/absence analyses that sequencing depth was roughly uniform across donors. The dataset shows that most TCR sequences were rare, while some public TCRs occurred in many donors.

As regards this clone: Antigen specificity is unknown.

V and J are TRBV7-2 and TRBJ2-6; perhaps TRBD1 as D (6 bases). The sample consisted of PBMCs. This receptor was taken from a woman in her forties or fifties in good health and CMV-seropositive. The CDR3 DNA sequence: TGTGCCAGCAGCTTAGGGTCAGGGGCTGGGGCCAACGTCCTGACTTTC. Protein: CASSLGSGAGANVLTF.